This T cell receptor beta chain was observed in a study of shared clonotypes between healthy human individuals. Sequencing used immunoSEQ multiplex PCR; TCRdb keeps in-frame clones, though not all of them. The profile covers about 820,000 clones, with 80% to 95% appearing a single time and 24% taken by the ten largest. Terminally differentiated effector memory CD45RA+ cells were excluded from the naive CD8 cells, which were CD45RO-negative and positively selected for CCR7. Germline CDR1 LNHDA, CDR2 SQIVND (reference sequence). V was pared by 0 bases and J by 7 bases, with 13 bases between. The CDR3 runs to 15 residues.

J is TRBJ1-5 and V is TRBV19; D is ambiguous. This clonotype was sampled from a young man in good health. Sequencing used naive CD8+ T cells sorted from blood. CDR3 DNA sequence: TGTGCCAGTAGTATAGATAGCCAAGGAAGGCAGCCCCAGCATTTT. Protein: CASSIDSQGRQPQHF.